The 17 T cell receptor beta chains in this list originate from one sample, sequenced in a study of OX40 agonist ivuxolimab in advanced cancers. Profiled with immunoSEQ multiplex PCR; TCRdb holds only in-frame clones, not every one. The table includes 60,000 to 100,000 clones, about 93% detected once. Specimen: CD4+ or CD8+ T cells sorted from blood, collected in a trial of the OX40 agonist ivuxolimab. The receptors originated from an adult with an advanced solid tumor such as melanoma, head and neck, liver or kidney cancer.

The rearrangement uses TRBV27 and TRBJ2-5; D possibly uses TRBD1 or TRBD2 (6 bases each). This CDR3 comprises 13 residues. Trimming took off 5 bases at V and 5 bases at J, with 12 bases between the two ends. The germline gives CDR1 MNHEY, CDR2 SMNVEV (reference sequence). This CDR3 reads CASSRIGGETQYF. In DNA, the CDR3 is TGTGCCAGCAGTCGCATAGGGGGGGAGACCCAGTACTTC.

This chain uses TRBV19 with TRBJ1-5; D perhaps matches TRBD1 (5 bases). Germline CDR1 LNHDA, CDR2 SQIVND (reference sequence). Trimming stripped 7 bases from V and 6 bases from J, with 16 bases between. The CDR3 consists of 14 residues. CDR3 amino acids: CASTLGGVGQPQHF. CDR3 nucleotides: TGTGCCAGTACCCTGGGGGGGGTCGGTCAGCCCCAGCATTTT.

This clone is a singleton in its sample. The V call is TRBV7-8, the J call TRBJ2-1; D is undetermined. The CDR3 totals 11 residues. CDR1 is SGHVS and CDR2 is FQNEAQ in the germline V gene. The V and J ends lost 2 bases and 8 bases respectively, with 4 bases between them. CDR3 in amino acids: CASSLTYEQFF. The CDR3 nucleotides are TGTGCCAGCAGCTTAACCTATGAGCAGTTCTTC.

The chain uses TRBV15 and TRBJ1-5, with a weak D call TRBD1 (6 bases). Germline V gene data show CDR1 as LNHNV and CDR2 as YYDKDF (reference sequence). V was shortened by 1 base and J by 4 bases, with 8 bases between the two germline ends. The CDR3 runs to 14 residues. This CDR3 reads CATSRGDTNQPQHF. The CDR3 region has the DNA TGTGCCACCAGCAGAGGGGACACAAATCAGCCCCAGCATTTT.

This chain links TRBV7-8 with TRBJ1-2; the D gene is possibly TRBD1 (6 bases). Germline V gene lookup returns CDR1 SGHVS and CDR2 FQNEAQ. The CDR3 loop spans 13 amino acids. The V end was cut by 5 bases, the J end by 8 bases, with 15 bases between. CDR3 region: CASSGPGTRGYTF. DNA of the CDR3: TGTGCCAGCAGCGGACCCGGGACACGAGGCTACACCTTC.

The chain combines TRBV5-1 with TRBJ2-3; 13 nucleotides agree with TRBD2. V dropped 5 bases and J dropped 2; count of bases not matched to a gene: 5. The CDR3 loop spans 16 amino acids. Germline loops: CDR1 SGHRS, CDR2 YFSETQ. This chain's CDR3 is CASRSGTSGDTDTQYF. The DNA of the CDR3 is TGCGCCAGCAGGTCCGGGACTAGCGGGGACACAGATACGCAGTATTTT.

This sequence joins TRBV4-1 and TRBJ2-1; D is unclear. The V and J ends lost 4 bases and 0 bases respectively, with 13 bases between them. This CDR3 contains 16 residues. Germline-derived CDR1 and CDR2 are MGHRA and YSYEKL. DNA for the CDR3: TGCGCCAGCAGCCCATTAGACGTGAGCTCCTACAATGAGCAGTTCTTC. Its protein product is CASSPLDVSSYNEQFF.

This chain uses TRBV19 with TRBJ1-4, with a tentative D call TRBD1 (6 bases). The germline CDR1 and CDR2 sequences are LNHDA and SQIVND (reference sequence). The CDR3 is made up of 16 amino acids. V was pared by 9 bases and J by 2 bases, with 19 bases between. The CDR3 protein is CARGGDRSPTNEKLFF. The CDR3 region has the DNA TGTGCCAGAGGGGGGGACCGTAGTCCGACTAATGAAAAACTGTTTTTT.

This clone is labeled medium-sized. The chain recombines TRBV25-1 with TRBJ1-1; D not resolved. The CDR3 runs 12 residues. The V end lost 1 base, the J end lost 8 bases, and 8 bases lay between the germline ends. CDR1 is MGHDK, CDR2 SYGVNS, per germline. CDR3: CASSELGQEAFF. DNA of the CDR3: TGTGCCAGCAGTGAATTGGGTCAGGAAGCTTTCTTT.

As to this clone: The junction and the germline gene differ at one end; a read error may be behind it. CDR3 in DNA: TGTGCCAGCTCCTGGGGAGGGAACCCCGGGGAGCTGTTTTTT. This translates into CASSWGGNPGELFF. The chain joins TRBV27 to TRBJ2-2, with 7 bases aligning to TRBD2. The CDR3 covers 14 residues. Germline-derived CDR1 and CDR2 are MNHEY and SMNVEV (reference sequence).

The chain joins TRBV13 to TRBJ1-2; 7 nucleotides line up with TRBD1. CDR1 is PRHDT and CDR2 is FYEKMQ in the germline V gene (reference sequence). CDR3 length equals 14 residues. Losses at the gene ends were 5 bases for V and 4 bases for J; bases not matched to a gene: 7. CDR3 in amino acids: CASSKLTGIYGYTF. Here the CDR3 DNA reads TGTGCCAGCAGCAAACTGACAGGGATCTATGGCTACACCTTC.

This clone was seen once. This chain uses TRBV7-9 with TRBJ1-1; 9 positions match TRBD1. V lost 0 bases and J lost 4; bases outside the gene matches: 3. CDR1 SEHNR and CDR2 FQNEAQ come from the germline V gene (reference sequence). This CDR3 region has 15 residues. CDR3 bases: TGTGCCAGCAGCTTAGCCACAGGGGGCCTCACTGAAGCTTTCTTT. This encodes CASSLATGGLTEAFF.

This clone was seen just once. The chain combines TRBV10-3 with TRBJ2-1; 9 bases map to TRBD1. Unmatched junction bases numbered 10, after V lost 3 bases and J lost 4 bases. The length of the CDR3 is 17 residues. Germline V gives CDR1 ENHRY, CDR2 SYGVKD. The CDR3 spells CAISEILRTGEYNEQFF. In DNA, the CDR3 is TGTGCCATCAGTGAAATCCTCCGGACAGGGGAATACAATGAGCAGTTCTTC.

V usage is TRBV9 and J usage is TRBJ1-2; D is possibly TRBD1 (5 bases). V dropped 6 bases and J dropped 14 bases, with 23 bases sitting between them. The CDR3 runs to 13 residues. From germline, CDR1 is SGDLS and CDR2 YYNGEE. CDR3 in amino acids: CASNPGRGLAQTF. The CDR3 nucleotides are TGTGCCAGCAATCCTGGACGGGGCCTTGCCCAGACCTTC.

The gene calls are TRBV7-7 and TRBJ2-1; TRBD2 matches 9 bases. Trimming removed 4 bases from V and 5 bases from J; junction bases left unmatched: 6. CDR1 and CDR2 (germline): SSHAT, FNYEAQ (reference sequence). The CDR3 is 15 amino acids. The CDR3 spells CASSSGRGGDNEQFF. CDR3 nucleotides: TGTGCCAGCAGCTCGGGCCGCGGGGGGGACAATGAGCAGTTCTTC.

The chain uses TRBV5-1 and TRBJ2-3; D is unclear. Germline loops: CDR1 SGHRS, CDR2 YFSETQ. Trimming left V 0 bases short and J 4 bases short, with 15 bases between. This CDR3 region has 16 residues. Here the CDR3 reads CASSLVAELPADTQYF. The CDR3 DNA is TGCGCCAGCAGCTTGGTGGCCGAACTCCCTGCAGATACGCAGTATTTT.

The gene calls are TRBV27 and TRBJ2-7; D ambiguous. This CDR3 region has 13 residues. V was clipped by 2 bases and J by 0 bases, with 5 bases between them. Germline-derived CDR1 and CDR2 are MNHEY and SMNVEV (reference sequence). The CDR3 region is CASSLKSSYEQYF. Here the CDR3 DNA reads TGTGCCAGCAGTTTAAAAAGCTCCTACGAGCAGTACTTC.